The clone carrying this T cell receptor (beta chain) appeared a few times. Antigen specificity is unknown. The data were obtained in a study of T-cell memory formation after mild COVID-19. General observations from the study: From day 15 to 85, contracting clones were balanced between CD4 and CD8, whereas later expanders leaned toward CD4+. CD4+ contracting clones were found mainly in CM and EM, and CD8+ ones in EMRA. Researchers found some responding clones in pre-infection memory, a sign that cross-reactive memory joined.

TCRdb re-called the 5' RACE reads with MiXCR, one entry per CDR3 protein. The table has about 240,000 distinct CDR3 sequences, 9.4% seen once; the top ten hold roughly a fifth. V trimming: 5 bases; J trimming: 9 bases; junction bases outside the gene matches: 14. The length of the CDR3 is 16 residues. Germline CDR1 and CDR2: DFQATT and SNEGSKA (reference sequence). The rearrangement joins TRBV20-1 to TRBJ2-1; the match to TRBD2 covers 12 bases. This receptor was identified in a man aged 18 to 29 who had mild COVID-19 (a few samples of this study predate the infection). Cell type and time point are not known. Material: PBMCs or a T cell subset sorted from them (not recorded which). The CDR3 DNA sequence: TGCAGTGCTTCACCGACTAGCGGGGGCCCCTTCGGTGAGCAGTTCTTC. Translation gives CSASPTSGGPFGEQFF.